These 30 T cell receptor beta chains originate from one sample sequenced in a study of blood T cell repertoires in COVID-19. This table comes from immunoSEQ multiplex PCR, and its TCRdb copy is limited to in-frame clones, with some not included. The sample has approximately 300,000 clones, around nine tenths seen once; the top ten hold less than 9.5%. The sample was PBMCs or T cells enriched from blood (not recorded which). The receptors shown here come from a woman under 40 who had recovered from COVID-19.

The chain joins TRBV18 to TRBJ2-3; D not certain. Looked up from germline, CDR1 is KGHSH and CDR2 is LQKENI. This CDR3 is 15 amino acids long. Trimming pared 2 bases from V and 0 bases from J, leaving 9 bases between. The CDR3 region is CASSPNPRSTDTQYF. DNA for the CDR3: TGTGCCAGCTCACCAAACCCTAGGAGCACAGATACGCAGTATTTT.

Only a few counts were recorded for this clone. This rearrangement joins TRBV7-9 to TRBJ2-7; D is possibly TRBD1 (5 bases). The CDR3 length is 13 residues. Per the germline V gene, CDR1 is SEHNR and CDR2 is FQNEAQ (reference sequence). V lost 1 base to trimming and J lost 5 bases, with 9 bases between them. Here the CDR3 reads CASSLGLGDEQYF. CDR3 nucleotides: TGTGCCAGCAGCTTAGGTCTAGGGGACGAGCAGTACTTC.

V is TRBV7-2 and J is TRBJ1-1; no clear D gene. The CDR3 loop spans 15 amino acids. Per the germline V gene, CDR1 is SGHTA and CDR2 is FQGNSA. V was clipped by 0 bases and J by 2 bases, with 10 bases between them. DNA for the CDR3: TGTGCCAGCAGCTTAGCAGGCAGAGGTAACACTGAAGCTTTCTTT. Residues: CASSLAGRGNTEAFF.

The chain is built from TRBV12-3 or TRBV12-4 and TRBJ1-1, with unresolved D. The CDR3 loop spans 13 amino acids. V was clipped by 3 bases and J by 6 bases, with 11 bases between them. CDR3 region: CASSFGSGAEAFF. The CDR3, as DNA: TGTGCCAGCAGTTTTGGGAGCGGGGCTGAAGCTTTCTTT.

The chain couples TRBV11-2 to TRBJ2-3; 10 positions agree with TRBD2. The germline V gene has CDR1 SGHAT and CDR2 FQNNGV. V lost 0 bases, J lost 4 bases, and 4 bases stayed unmatched. This CDR3 has 16 amino acids. Here the CDR3 reads CASSLDLAGVSDTQYF. The CDR3 DNA reads TGTGCCAGCAGCTTAGATCTAGCGGGAGTATCAGATACGCAGTATTTT.

The rearrangement links TRBV10-3 to TRBJ1-2; weak D call: TRBD1 (6 bases). V lost 6 bases, J lost 3 bases, and 17 bases lay in between. Germline V gene lookup returns CDR1 ENHRY and CDR2 SYGVKD. CDR3 length equals 15 residues. Here the CDR3 DNA reads TGTGCCATCAGGGAAACAGGGAGATTGGACTATGGCTACACCTTC. Protein product: CAIRETGRLDYGYTF.

V is TRBV5-1 and J is TRBJ2-6; perhaps TRBD1 as D (5 bases). Germline assignment: CDR1 SGHRS and CDR2 YFSETQ. The CDR3 totals 16 residues. V was pared by 1 base and J by 0 bases, with 8 bases between. The CDR3 is CASSLTTVSGANVLTF. DNA for the CDR3: TGCGCCAGCAGCTTGACGACAGTCTCTGGGGCCAACGTCCTGACTTTC.

The gene calls are TRBV5-6 and TRBJ1-1; D gene uncertain. Germline CDR1 reads SGHDT; CDR2 reads YYEEEE. V gave up 0 bases and J gave up 7 bases, with 10 bases separating them. The CDR3 runs 13 residues. The CDR3 bases are TGTGCCAGCAGCTTGGACAGTCCCGGTGAAGCTTTCTTT. This encodes CASSLDSPGEAFF.

V is TRBV6-5 and J is TRBJ2-3, with 7 nucleotides matching TRBD2. Per the germline V gene, CDR1 is MNHEY and CDR2 is SVGAGI. After removal of 10 bases from V and 2 bases from J, the junction contained 6 bases not matched to a gene. The CDR3 sequence is 13 residues long. The CDR3 sequence: CATTQRDTDTQYF. For the CDR3, the DNA is TGTGCCACAACCCAGCGGGACACAGATACGCAGTATTTT.

The V and J genes are TRBV7-2 and TRBJ2-4; 9 nucleotides agree with TRBD2. V was pared by 3 bases and J by 8 bases, with 8 bases of the junction left unmatched. CDR3 length: 15 residues. Germline CDR1 and CDR2: SGHTA and FQGNSA. CDR3 amino acids: CASSFTSGPGDIQYF. CDR3 sequence (DNA): TGTGCCAGCAGCTTTACTAGCGGGCCAGGGGACATTCAGTACTTC.

The V call is TRBV7-9, the J call TRBJ2-5; 8 nucleotides align to TRBD2. V lost 7 bases to trimming and J lost 1 base; unmatched junction nucleotides: 11. The CDR3 runs to 16 residues. Germline-derived CDR1 and CDR2 are SEHNR and FQNEAQ (reference sequence). CDR3: CASTPVISGTQETQYF. CDR3 nucleotide sequence: TGTGCCAGCACCCCGGTGATTAGCGGGACCCAAGAGACCCAGTACTTC.

This clone came up once. The chain is built from TRBV7-2 and TRBJ1-3, with 7 bases identical to TRBD1. V was clipped by 5 bases and J by 7 bases; unmatched bases: 8. The germline gives CDR1 SGHTA, CDR2 FQGNSA. This CDR3 has 14 amino acids. The CDR3 protein is CASSPRRQGNTIYF. CDR3 nucleotides: TGTGCCAGCAGCCCACGAAGACAGGGCAACACCATATATTTT.

The chain carries TRBV7-8 and TRBJ2-7; 8 bases fit TRBD2. The V and J ends lost 8 bases and 1 base, in that order; junction bases with no gene match: 7. The V gene's germline CDR1 is SGHVS and CDR2 FQNEAQ. The length of the CDR3 is 14 residues. This chain's CDR3 is CASGLLAASYEQYF. In DNA form, the CDR3 reads TGTGCCAGCGGTCTACTAGCGGCTTCCTACGAGCAGTACTTC.

This chain links TRBV7-6 with TRBJ1-1; 7 bases are a match to TRBD1. The junction had 3 bases not matched to a gene; V was cut back by 4 bases and J by 1 base. The CDR3 runs to 14 residues. In germline, CDR1 is SGHVS, CDR2 FNYEAQ. The CDR3: CASSWGQTNTEAFF. The CDR3, as DNA: TGTGCCAGCAGCTGGGGACAGACGAACACTGAAGCTTTCTTT.

The chain carries TRBV7-2 and TRBJ2-7, with 9 bases fitting TRBD1. J lost 5 bases, V lost 0 bases, and 5 bases had no gene match. This CDR3 has 15 residues. Germline lookup yields CDR1 SGHTA and CDR2 FQGNSA. Here the CDR3 DNA reads TGTGCCAGCAGCTTAGCTCGGGACAGGGTAGACGAGCAGTACTTC. It is translated as CASSLARDRVDEQYF. Looking up the rest from reference TRBV7-2 and TRBJ2-7 gives the full variable domain: GAGVSQSPSNKVTEKGKDVELRCDPISGHTALYWYRQSLGQGLEFLIYFQGNSAPDKSGLPSDRFSAERTGGSVSTLTIQRTQQEDSAVYLCASSLARDRVDEQYFGPGTRLTVT.

This rearrangement joins TRBV2 to TRBJ2-1; 15 nucleotides match TRBD2. Losses at the gene ends were 6 bases for V and 0 bases for J; bases not matched to a gene: 6. Germline-derived CDR1 and CDR2 are SNHLY and FYNNEI. The CDR3 runs 18 residues. In nucleotides, the CDR3 is TGTGCCAGCAGGGGGACTAGCGGGAGGCGGAGCTCCTACAATGAGCAGTTCTTC. Residues: CASRGTSGRRSSYNEQFF.

This chain's CDR3 is CASRANRGHQETQYF. CDR3 coding DNA: TGTGCCAGTAGGGCCAACAGGGGGCACCAAGAGACCCAGTACTTC. The J gene is TRBJ2-5, the V gene TRBV19; TRBD1 matches 9 bases. This CDR3 is built from 15 residues. Losses at the gene ends were 6 bases for V and 0 bases for J; bases not matched to a gene: 5. CDR1 and CDR2 (germline): LNHDA, SQIVND (reference sequence).

The chain combines TRBV11-3 with TRBJ2-1, with a weak D call TRBD2 (5 bases). Germline V gene sequence: CDR1 SGHNT, CDR2 YENEEA. The CDR3 has 16 amino acids. V lost 5 bases, J lost 3 bases, and 17 bases lay in between. The CDR3 coding sequence is TGTGCCAGCAGCCGATCGGACTTCCAATTCTACAATGAGCAGTTCTTC. It yields the protein CASSRSDFQFYNEQFF.

This chain joins TRBV18 and TRBJ1-2, with TRBD1 as a possible D gene (6 bases). Germline lookup yields CDR1 KGHSH and CDR2 LQKENI. V gave up 0 bases and J gave up 7 bases, with 12 bases separating them. The CDR3 is 14 amino acids. As DNA, the CDR3 is TGTGCCAGCTCACCACCGTCGGGGGGCGGTGGCTACACCTTC. Encoded protein: CASSPPSGGGGYTF.

The chain combines TRBV7-9 with TRBJ2-3; 8 bases fit TRBD2. Trimming took 4 bases from V and 4 from J; bases not matched to a gene: 10. The germline gives CDR1 SEHNR, CDR2 FQNEAQ (reference sequence). The CDR3 length is 16 residues. In nucleotides, the CDR3 is TGTGCCAGCAGCTCCGCAGCGGGAGTGGGCGCAGATACGCAGTATTTT. Encoded protein: CASSSAAGVGADTQYF. The complete variable domain, with remaining parts taken from reference TRBV7-9 and TRBJ2-3, reads DTGVSQNPRHKITKRGQNVTFRCDPISEHNRLYWYRQTLGQGPEFLTYFQNEAQLEKSRLLSDRFSAERPKGSFSTLEIQRTEQGDSAMYLCASSSAAGVGADTQYFGPGTRLTVL.

This chain links TRBV4-1 with TRBJ2-7; D is possibly TRBD2 (5 bases). Germline V lookup: CDR1 MGHRA, CDR2 YSYEKL. This CDR3 region has 15 residues. The V end was cut by 0 bases, the J end by 4 bases, with 13 bases between. The CDR3 sequence is CASSQESASWYEQYF. The CDR3 DNA is TGCGCCAGCAGCCAAGAGTCGGCTAGCTGGTACGAGCAGTACTTC.

The V call is TRBV19, the J call TRBJ2-1; D is possibly TRBD2 (6 bases). The CDR3 totals 13 residues. The ends were cut back, 8 bases at V and 2 bases at J, with 10 bases in the middle. Germline CDR1 LNHDA, CDR2 SQIVND (reference sequence). The CDR3 sequence: CASAREAYNEQFF. The CDR3 DNA follows: TGTGCCAGTGCGCGGGAAGCCTACAATGAGCAGTTCTTC. Full variable domain (missing parts from reference TRBV19 and TRBJ2-1): DGGITQSPKYLFRKEGQNVTLSCEQNLNHDAMYWYRQDPGQGLRLIYYSQIVNDFQKGDIAEGYSVSREKKESFPLTVTSAQKNPTAFYLCASAREAYNEQFFGPGTRLTVL.

The chain recombines TRBV15 with TRBJ2-5, with 11 nucleotides matching TRBD2. In germline, CDR1 is LNHNV, CDR2 YYDKDF (reference sequence). J gave up 5 bases and V 2 bases, and 7 bases lay outside the gene matches. The CDR3 totals 16 residues. The CDR3 is CATSRPPLAGAETQYF. The DNA of the CDR3 is TGTGCCACCAGCAGACCCCCACTAGCGGGAGCGGAGACCCAGTACTTC.

This sequence joins TRBV5-4 and TRBJ2-7, with 9 nucleotides matching TRBD2. The germline V gene encodes CDR1 SGHNT and CDR2 YYREEE (reference sequence). Unmatched junction bases numbered 2, after V lost 2 bases and J lost 2 bases. The CDR3 covers 14 residues. CDR3 in DNA: TGTGCCAGCAGCTTCGCGGGAGGGGCCTACGAGCAGTACTTC. Residues: CASSFAGGAYEQYF. Drawing the rest from reference TRBV5-4 and TRBJ2-7, the complete variable domain is ETGVTQSPTHLIKTRGQQVTLRCSSQSGHNTVSWYQQALGQGPQFIFQYYREEENGRGNFPPRFSGLQFPNYSSELNVNALELDDSALYLCASSFAGGAYEQYFGPGTRLTVT.

J is TRBJ2-2 and V is TRBV7-2; D unresolved. The germline V gene encodes CDR1 SGHTA and CDR2 FQGNSA. Trimming stripped 3 bases from V and 5 bases from J, with 13 bases between. This CDR3 is built from 15 residues. As DNA, the CDR3 is TGTGCCAGCAGCTTTTACCACTCCCCGACCGGGGAGCTGTTTTTT. This sequence encodes CASSFYHSPTGELFF. The whole variable domain, filled in from reference TRBV7-2 and TRBJ2-2, reads GAGVSQSPSNKVTEKGKDVELRCDPISGHTALYWYRQSLGQGLEFLIYFQGNSAPDKSGLPSDRFSAERTGGSVSTLTIQRTQQEDSAVYLCASSFYHSPTGELFFGEGSRLTVL.

The chain is built from TRBV5-1 and TRBJ2-7; D may be TRBD2 (6 bases). The length of the CDR3 is 18 residues. V was clipped by 4 bases and J by 3 bases, with 26 bases between them. Germline loops: CDR1 SGHRS, CDR2 YFSETQ. CDR3 amino acids: CASSRTTSPTRLSYEQYF. The DNA for the CDR3 is TGCGCCAGCAGCCGAACAACTAGCCCAACAAGACTTAGCTACGAGCAGTACTTC.

This chain uses TRBV11-3 with TRBJ2-5, with D possibly matching TRBD2 (6 bases). The germline V gene encodes CDR1 SGHNT and CDR2 YENEEA. V was trimmed by 0 bases and J by 3 bases, leaving 17 bases between them. CDR3 length equals 17 residues. The CDR3 DNA follows: TGTGCCAGCAGCTTAGATCAGACTAGAAGGACTAAAGAGACCCAGTACTTC. As protein: CASSLDQTRRTKETQYF.

The V call is TRBV2, the J call TRBJ2-7; D is possibly TRBD1 (5 bases). Germline V lookup: CDR1 SNHLY, CDR2 FYNNEI. This CDR3 is 13 amino acids long. V dropped 2 bases and J dropped 6 bases, with 11 bases sitting between them. The chain's CDR3 is CASSECPGCEQYF. The CDR3 nucleotides are TGTGCCAGCAGTGAATGTCCAGGGTGCGAGCAGTACTTC.

Regarding this clone: This may be a read error, as it is one base from a much larger clone. The chain uses TRBV6-1 and TRBJ1-2, with a possible D match to TRBD1 (5 bases). CDR1 MNHNS and CDR2 SASEGT come from the germline V gene. V was pared by 1 base and J by 2 bases, with 11 bases between. This CDR3 comprises 15 residues. The DNA of the CDR3 is TGTGCCAGCAGTGAAGTCACAGGAGGGAACTATGGCTACACCTTC. Amino acids: CASSEVTGGNYGYTF.

This clone was found a few times. This chain uses TRBV7-9 with TRBJ1-2; TRBD1 matches 7 bases. In germline, CDR1 is SEHNR, CDR2 FQNEAQ (reference sequence). The CDR3 sequence is 16 residues long. J was trimmed by 4 bases and V by 6 bases; bases with no gene match: 14. In nucleotides, the CDR3 is TGTGCCAGCAGACCCGGGACAGCCCAAACCTTCTATGGCTACACCTTC. Amino acids: CASRPGTAQTFYGYTF.